The rows below give T cell receptor beta chains drawn from one sample of a study of blood T cells in healthy people across ages. TCRdb re-called the 5' RACE reads through MiXCR, storing one row per CDR3 protein. The top ten clones hold 15% of a sample with fewer than 800,000 distinct CDR3 sequences, 32% of them seen once. The sequencing input was blood. These receptors came from a woman older than 75 in good health. Each CDR3 is given with its conserved first and last residue.

J gene: TRBJ2-5
V gene: TRBV20-1
CDR3 protein: CSAREWAGRQETQYF

J gene: TRBJ1-2
V gene: TRBV6-5
CDR3 protein: CASSYDLSNYGYTF

J gene: TRBJ1-4
V gene: TRBV7-2
CDR3 protein: CASSQQVATNEKRFF

J gene: -
V gene: TRBV28
CDR3 protein: CASSLRTGGHEQYF

J gene: TRBJ2-5
V gene: TRBV11-2
CDR3 protein: CASSARGVPKETQYF

J gene: TRBJ1-2
V gene: TRBV6-1
CDR3 protein: CASSPDMGYGYTF

J gene: TRBJ1-6
V gene: TRBV6-6
CDR3 protein: CASRLGQGSYNSPLHF

J gene: TRBJ2-5
V gene: TRBV7-2
CDR3 protein: CASSLDRGVKTQYF

J gene: TRBJ1-2
V gene: TRBV3-1
CDR3 protein: CASSHFNYGYTF

J gene: TRBJ2-5
V gene: TRBV7-2
CDR3 protein: CASSSRTGAYQETQYF

J gene: TRBJ2-1
V gene: TRBV28
CDR3 protein: CASSWPTNNEQFF

J gene: TRBJ1-2
V gene: TRBV7-9
CDR3 protein: CASSLRQGLDYGYTF

J gene: TRBJ1-1
V gene: TRBV6-5
CDR3 protein: CASTMTGGRTEAFF

J gene: TRBJ1-2
V gene: TRBV29-1
CDR3 protein: CSVEKLQGARGSGYTF

J gene: TRBJ2-2
V gene: TRBV4-3
CDR3 protein: CASSPGLASVTGELFF

J gene: TRBJ2-1
V gene: TRBV5-1
CDR3 protein: CASSLSQGAIDEQFF

J gene: TRBJ2-5
V gene: TRBV9
CDR3 protein: CASSVDGGQGTQYF

J gene: TRBJ1-2
V gene: TRBV28
CDR3 protein: CASSVISYGYTF

J gene: TRBJ2-3
V gene: TRBV5-1
CDR3 protein: CASSWGKGLQSDTQYF

J gene: TRBJ2-3
V gene: TRBV5-1
CDR3 protein: CASSPGQGITDTQYF

J gene: TRBJ2-5
V gene: TRBV5-1
CDR3 protein: CASSFDILETQYF

J gene: TRBJ2-3
V gene: TRBV5-1
CDR3 protein: CASSTKTGGSTDTQYF